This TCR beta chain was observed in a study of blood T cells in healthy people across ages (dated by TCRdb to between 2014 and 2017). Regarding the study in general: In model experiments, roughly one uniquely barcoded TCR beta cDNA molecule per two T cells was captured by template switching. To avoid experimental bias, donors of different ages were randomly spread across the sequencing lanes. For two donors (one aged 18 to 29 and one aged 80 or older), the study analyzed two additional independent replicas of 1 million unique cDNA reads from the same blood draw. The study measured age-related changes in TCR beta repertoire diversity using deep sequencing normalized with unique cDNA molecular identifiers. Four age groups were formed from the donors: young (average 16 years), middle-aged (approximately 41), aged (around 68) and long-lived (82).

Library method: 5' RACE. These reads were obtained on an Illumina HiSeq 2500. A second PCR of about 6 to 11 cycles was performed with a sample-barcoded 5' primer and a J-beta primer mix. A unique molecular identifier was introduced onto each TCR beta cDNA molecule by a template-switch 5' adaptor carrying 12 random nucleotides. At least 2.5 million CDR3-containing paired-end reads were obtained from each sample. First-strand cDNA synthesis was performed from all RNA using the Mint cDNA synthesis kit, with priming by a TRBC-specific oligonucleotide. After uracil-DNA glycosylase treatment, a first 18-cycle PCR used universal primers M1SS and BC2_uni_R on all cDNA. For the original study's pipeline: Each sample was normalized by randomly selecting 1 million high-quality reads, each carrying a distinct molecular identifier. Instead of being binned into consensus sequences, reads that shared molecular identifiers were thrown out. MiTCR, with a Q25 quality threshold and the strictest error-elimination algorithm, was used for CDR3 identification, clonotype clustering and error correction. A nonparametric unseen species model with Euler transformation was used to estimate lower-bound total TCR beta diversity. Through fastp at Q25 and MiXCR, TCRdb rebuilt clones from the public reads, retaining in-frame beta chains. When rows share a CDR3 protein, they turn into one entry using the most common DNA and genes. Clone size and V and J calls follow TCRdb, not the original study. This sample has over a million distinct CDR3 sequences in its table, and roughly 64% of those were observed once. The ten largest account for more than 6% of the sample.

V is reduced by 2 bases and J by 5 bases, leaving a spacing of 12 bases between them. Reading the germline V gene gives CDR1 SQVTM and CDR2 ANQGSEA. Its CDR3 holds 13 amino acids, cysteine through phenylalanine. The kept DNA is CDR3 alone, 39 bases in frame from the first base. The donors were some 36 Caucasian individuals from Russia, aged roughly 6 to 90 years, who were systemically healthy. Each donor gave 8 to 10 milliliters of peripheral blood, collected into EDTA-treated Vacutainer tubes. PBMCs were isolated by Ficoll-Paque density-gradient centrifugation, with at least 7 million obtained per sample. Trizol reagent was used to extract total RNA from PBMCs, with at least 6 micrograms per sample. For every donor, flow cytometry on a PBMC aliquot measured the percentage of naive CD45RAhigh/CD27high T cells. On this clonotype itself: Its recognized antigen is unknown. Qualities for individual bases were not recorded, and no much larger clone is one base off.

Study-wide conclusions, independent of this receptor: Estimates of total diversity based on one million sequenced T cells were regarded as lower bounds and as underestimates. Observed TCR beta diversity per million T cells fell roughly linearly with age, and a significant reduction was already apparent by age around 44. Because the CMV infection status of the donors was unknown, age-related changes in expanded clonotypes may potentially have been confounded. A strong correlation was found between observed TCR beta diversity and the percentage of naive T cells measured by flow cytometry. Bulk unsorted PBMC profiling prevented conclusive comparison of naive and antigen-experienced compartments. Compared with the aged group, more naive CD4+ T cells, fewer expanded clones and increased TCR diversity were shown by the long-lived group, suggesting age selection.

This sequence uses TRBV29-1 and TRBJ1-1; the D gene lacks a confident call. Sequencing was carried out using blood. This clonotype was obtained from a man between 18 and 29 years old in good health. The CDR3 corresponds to CSVESRVLTEAFF. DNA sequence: TGCAGCGTTGAATCGCGTGTATTAACTGAAGCTTTCTTT.